This TCR beta chain was identified in a study of ipilimumab plus nivolumab after autologous stem cell transplantation. For the study at large: Myeloma cases were transplant-naive high-risk or relapsed within 3 years post first autologous transplant.

The CDR3 sequence is 14 residues long. V shed 5 bases and J shed 4 bases, with 14 bases lying between them. Germline CDR1 and CDR2: SGHVS and FQNEAQ. Patients received nivolumab 3 mg/kg at weeks 1, 4, 7, 10, then fortnightly to week 26. Of note for this clone: Antigen: not known.

The study, taken as a whole, reports: TCR repertoire, Treg phenotype and gut microbiota reportedly support more study of this approach.

The assay was immunoSEQ multiplex PCR, and TCRdb's table has in-frame clones only and misses some. This table holds roughly 43,000 clones, nearly 90% found once. The rearrangement links TRBV7-8 to TRBJ1-1, with D maybe TRBD1 (5 bases). This sequence was found in a male donor with multiple myeloma. The sample was PBMCs, taken in a trial of ipilimumab plus nivolumab as post-transplant consolidation. The CDR3 is CASSIGGGTTEAFF. The CDR3 DNA is TGTGCCAGCAGCATTGGGGGGGGGACCACTGAAGCTTTCTTT.